A selection of T cell receptor beta chains follows, all from one sample in a study of cytomegalovirus exposure and HLA in healthy donors. TCRdb keeps only in-frame clones here, not all; method: immunoSEQ multiplex PCR. The table shows 150,000 to 200,000 clones, with 72% occurring only once. Material: PBMCs. These receptors all come from a human donor in good health. CDR3s include the opening cysteine and the closing phenylalanine or tryptophan. Fields, in order: D gene, J gene, clone size, V gene, CDR3 protein, CDR3 DNA. D genes are given only for firm matches. Size tells how often a clone was seen (once, few, many) or the class of an expanded clone, and some rows leave it out.

-	TRBJ2-7	-	TRBV11-2	CASSNFSLSREQYF	TGTGCCAGCAGCAACTTCTCCCTTAGCCGCGAGCAGTACTTC
-	TRBJ2-7	few	TRBV29-1	CSGQPGPKGGEQYF	TGCAGCGGACAACCGGGCCCAAAGGGGGGGGAGCAGTACTTC
TRBD2	TRBJ2-3	few	TRBV30	CAWSVERGSTDTQYF	TGTGCCTGGAGTGTAGAGCGGGGGAGCACAGATACGCAGTATTTT
-	TRBJ1-2	few	TRBV27	CASSMTGGYGYTF	TGTGCCAGCAGTATGACAGGCGGATATGGCTACACCTTC
-	TRBJ2-7	-	TRBV11-3	CASSSSGDTGSYEQYF	TGTGCCAGCAGCTCCAGTGGGGACACTGGGTCCTACGAGCAGTACTTC
TRBD1	TRBJ2-2	-	TRBV12-5	CASRDRVHTGELFF	TGTGCTAGTCGGGACAGGGTACACACCGGGGAGCTGTTTTTT
-	TRBJ1-4	-	TRBV2	CASSVMRSREKLFF	TGTGCCAGCAGTGTAATGAGGTCCCGAGAAAAACTGTTTTTT
-	TRBJ2-4	-	TRBV5-1	CASSPTPSGKNIQYF	TGCGCCAGCAGCCCGACCCCGAGCGGCAAAAACATTCAGTACTTC
TRBD1	TRBJ1-2	-	TRBV7-8	CASSLRDRGYGYTF	TGTGCCAGCAGCTTACGGGACAGGGGGTATGGCTACACCTTC
TRBD1	TRBJ1-2	-	TRBV7-9	CASSSTGHNYGYTF	TGTGCCAGCAGCTCGACAGGGCATAACTATGGCTACACCTTC
-	TRBJ2-3	-	TRBV7-6	CASSQTGGSTDTQYF	TGTGCCAGCAGCCAGACAGGAGGTAGCACAGATACGCAGTATTTT
TRBD1	TRBJ1-6	-	TRBV2	CASSEAQGVRSPLHF	TGTGCCAGCAGTGAAGCGCAGGGGGTCAGGTCACCCCTCCACTTT
-	TRBJ2-7	once	TRBV6-5	CASSYTPDGSYEQYF	TGTGCCAGCAGTTATACGCCAGACGGGTCCTACGAGCAGTACTTC
-	TRBJ2-7	-	TRBV6-5	CASSYPEGAEQYF	TGTGCCAGCAGTTACCCGGAGGGGGCCGAGCAGTACTTC
-	TRBJ2-7	few	TRBV4-2	CASSQVGLAGEQYF	TGTGCCAGCAGCCAAGTAGGGCTAGCTGGCGAGCAGTACTTC
TRBD2	TRBJ2-1	-	TRBV6-5	CASSFSPGTNNEQFF	TGTGCCAGCAGTTTCTCCCCCGGGACTAACAATGAGCAGTTCTTC
TRBD1	TRBJ2-7	-	TRBV5-6	CASSLGNRGYREQYF	TGTGCCAGCAGCTTGGGGAACAGGGGGTACCGCGAGCAGTACTTC
-	TRBJ2-5	-	TRBV5-6	CASSGGTARYQETQYF	TGTGCCAGCAGCGGGGGGACAGCGAGGTACCAAGAGACCCAGTACTTC
TRBD1	TRBJ1-6	-	TRBV9	CASSGRDRVNSPLHF	TGTGCCAGCAGCGGCCGGGACAGGGTTAATTCACCCCTCCACTTT
-	TRBJ1-1	-	TRBV10-3	CAISESITGRGTEAFF	TGTGCCATCAGTGAGTCTATAACGGGTCGGGGCACTGAAGCTTTCTTT
TRBD1	TRBJ1-1	-	TRBV7-9	CASSSTGEGAEAFF	TGTGCCAGCAGCTCTACAGGGGAAGGCGCTGAAGCTTTCTTT
-	TRBJ1-1	many	TRBV4-3	CASSQDLGYTEAFF	TGCGCCAGCAGCCAAGATCTGGGCTACACTGAAGCTTTCTTT
TRBD1	TRBJ2-3	-	TRBV2	CASSGAGQGLAGTDTQYF	TGTGCCAGCAGTGGTGCGGGACAGGGGTTGGCAGGCACAGATACGCAGTATTTT
TRBD2	TRBJ2-7	-	TRBV10-2	CASGGGGSYEQYF	TGCGCCAGCGGGGGGGGTGGGTCCTACGAGCAGTACTTC
-	TRBJ2-1	-	TRBV10-3	CAISDSGGGPNNEQFF	TGTGCCATCAGTGACTCGGGCGGGGGCCCAAACAATGAGCAGTTCTTC
-	TRBJ1-2	few	TRBV27	CASSFAGGGRGYTF	TGTGCCAGCAGTTTTGCCGGCGGGGGGCGCGGCTACACCTTC
TRBD2	TRBJ2-2	-	TRBV2	CASSGLAGVAGELFF	TGTGCCAGCAGCGGACTAGCGGGGGTTGCCGGGGAGCTGTTTTTT
TRBD2	TRBJ2-6	-	TRBV5-1	CASSLGGGSGANVLTF	TGCGCCAGCAGCTTGGGGGGGGGTTCTGGGGCCAACGTCCTGACTTTC
TRBD1	TRBJ1-2	-	TRBV11-2	CASSLDPTPIDRESGYTF	TGTGCCAGCAGCTTAGACCCTACTCCCATTGACAGGGAAAGTGGCTACACCTTC
TRBD1	TRBJ2-7	once	TRBV6-5	CASSYGTGTEQYF	TGTGCCAGCAGTTACGGGACAGGGACCGAGCAGTACTTC
-	TRBJ1-1	-	TRBV7-9	CASSFGPGAFF	TGTGCCAGCAGCTTTGGGCCAGGTGCTTTCTTT
-	TRBJ2-2	-	TRBV16	CASSKNRVRNTGELFF	TGTGCCAGCAGCAAAAACAGGGTGAGGAACACCGGGGAGCTGTTTTTT
-	TRBJ1-5	-	TRBV5-6	CASSLWGGEGQPQHF	TGTGCCAGCAGCCTGTGGGGGGGGGAAGGGCAGCCCCAGCATTTT
TRBD2	TRBJ2-3	few	TRBV11-2	CASSLAGGISTTDTQYF	TGTGCCAGCAGCTTAGCGGGGGGGATTTCTACCACAGATACGCAGTATTTT
-	TRBJ2-7	-	TRBV15	CATSREKFGAYEQYF	TGTGCCACCAGCAGAGAAAAATTCGGGGCCTACGAGCAGTACTTC
-	TRBJ1-1	-	TRBV15	CATSRDPGDTEAFF	TGTGCCACCAGCAGAGATCCAGGGGACACTGAAGCTTTCTTT
TRBD1	TRBJ2-1	-	TRBV7-3	CASSLTSAGGRGEQFF	TGTGCCAGCAGCTTAACGTCGGCAGGGGGCCGGGGTGAGCAGTTCTTC
TRBD1	TRBJ1-2	-	TRBV27	CASSLAGQGPRGYTF	TGTGCCAGCAGTTTAGCGGGACAGGGCCCCCGTGGCTACACCTTC
TRBD2	TRBJ2-3	few	TRBV7-2	CASRRTSGATTDTQYF	TGTGCCAGCAGGCGGACTAGCGGGGCGACCACAGATACGCAGTATTTT
TRBD1	TRBJ1-4	-	TRBV2	CASSGTGGSEKLFF	TGTGCCAGCAGTGGGACAGGGGGAAGTGAAAAACTGTTTTTT
-	TRBJ2-6	-	TRBV19	CASSPVNSGANVLTF	TGTGCCAGTAGTCCCGTAAACTCTGGGGCCAACGTCCTGACTTTC
-	TRBJ1-2	-	TRBV7-2	CASSLQNYGYTF	TGTGCCAGCAGCTTGCAGAACTATGGCTACACCTTC
TRBD1	TRBJ1-2	-	TRBV19	CASSRDREYGYTF	TGTGCCAGTAGTCGGGACAGGGAGTATGGCTACACCTTC
TRBD1	TRBJ2-3	-	TRBV5-4	CASSSGTGPRDTQYF	TGTGCCAGCAGTTCCGGGACAGGGCCTAGGGATACGCAGTATTTT
TRBD2	TRBJ2-1	once	TRBV7-2	CASSPQRGGDEQFF	TGTGCCAGCAGCCCCCAGCGGGGGGGCGATGAGCAGTTCTTC
-	TRBJ1-2	once	TRBV11-2	CASSPGYGYTF	TGTGCCAGCAGCCCAGGCTATGGCTACACCTTC
-	TRBJ1-2	-	TRBV6-6	CASSYSAGGGYGYTF	TGTGCCAGCAGTTACTCGGCCGGGGGTGGGTATGGCTACACCTTC
TRBD2	TRBJ2-2	-	TRBV7-2	CASSLMAGETGELFF	TGTGCCAGCAGCTTAATGGCGGGGGAGACCGGGGAGCTGTTTTTT
TRBD2	TRBJ2-3	few	TRBV5-6	CASSLGSGATDTQYF	TGTGCCAGCAGCTTGGGGAGCGGGGCCACAGATACGCAGTATTTT
-	TRBJ2-3	once	TRBV30	CAWSVGLLDTQYF	TGTGCCTGGAGTGTAGGACTTTTAGATACGCAGTATTTT
-	TRBJ2-5	-	TRBV10-3	CAISEYRLETQYF	TGTGCCATCAGTGAATATAGACTAGAGACCCAGTACTTC
TRBD1	TRBJ1-1	-	TRBV5-4	CASSAVRTGGPMNTEAFF	TGTGCCAGCAGCGCCGTCAGGACAGGGGGCCCCATGAACACTGAAGCTTTCTTT
TRBD2	TRBJ2-7	-	TRBV5-4	CASSRLAGGQYEQYF	TGTGCCAGCAGCCGGCTGGCGGGGGGGCAATACGAGCAGTACTTC
-	TRBJ1-1	few	TRBV6-5	CASSDTVVNTEAFF	TGTGCCAGCAGTGACACAGTGGTGAACACTGAAGCTTTCTTT
-	TRBJ2-1	-	TRBV19	CASVNRRGGNEQFF	TGTGCCAGTGTCAACAGGCGGGGAGGCAATGAGCAGTTCTTC
TRBD2	TRBJ2-2	once	TRBV5-1	CASSLGTSGAGELFF	TGCGCCAGCAGCTTGGGGACTAGCGGGGCCGGGGAGCTGTTTTTT
-	TRBJ1-3	-	TRBV29-1	CSVVRGGPGNTIYF	TGCAGCGTTGTAAGGGGGGGCCCTGGAAACACCATATATTTT
-	TRBJ2-5	-	TRBV19	CASSPPGVRETQYF	TGTGCCAGTAGTCCGCCAGGGGTTCGAGAGACCCAGTACTTC
TRBD1	TRBJ2-7	-	TRBV27	CASSLSWGTASYEQYF	TGTGCCAGCAGTTTATCGTGGGGGACAGCCTCCTACGAGCAGTACTTC
TRBD1	TRBJ1-1	-	TRBV5-4	CASSLAGGETEAFF	TGTGCCAGCAGCTTGGCAGGGGGCGAGACTGAAGCTTTCTTT